This T cell receptor beta chain was observed in a study of persistence of HIV-infected CD4 T cells. Across the study: Donors had been on suppressive ART for a median of roughly 8 years. Whole-study findings and limits: Compared with CD3/CD28-stimulated cells, CMV- and Gag-responding cells showed lower TCRbeta richness.

The CDR3 sequence is 14 residues long. Germline V gene sequence: CDR1 SNHLY, CDR2 FYNNEI. With 4 bases removed from V and 5 bases from J, the gap between germline ends came to 14 bases. The libraries were made with immunoSEQ version 4 in survey mode. Profiled with immunoSEQ multiplex PCR; TCRdb holds only in-frame clones, not every one. The sample lists under 20,000 clones, over 55% occurring once. This clone was observed a few times. The antigen remains unidentified. Cells were stimulated with overlapping HIV-1 Gag 15-mer peptides. Responding CD4+ T cells were sorted by upregulation of both CD40 ligand and CD69. Inclusion required CMV-positive serology and CD4+ counts above 400 cells/uL. Anti-CD28/CD49d costimulation, CD40-blocking antibody and enfuvirtide were given to CD8-depleted PBMCs for 18 hours.

The origin of this receptor is an adult woman with HIV who was CMV-seropositive. The rearrangement joins TRBV2 to TRBJ1-1; tentative D call: TRBD1 (6 bases). The sequencing here drew on CD4+ T cells sorted from PBMCs after 18-hour stimulation, taken from a patient who received antiretroviral therapy. CDR3 in amino acids: CASSVSRGGTEAFF. The CDR3 bases are TGTGCCAGCAGTGTGTCCAGGGGAGGGACTGAAGCTTTCTTT.